Included here is one T cell receptor (beta chain) sequence, with context. The antigen is not known. The data derive from a study of T cell responses to AZD1222 COVID-19 vaccine. Overall study findings and caveats: Clonal diversity may have been underestimated, and the donors were mostly white British, with more females than males.

The length of the CDR3 is 14 residues. The ends were cut back, 6 bases at V and 9 bases at J, with 18 bases in the middle. Germline V gene lookup returns CDR1 MNHEY and CDR2 SMNVEV (reference sequence). The assay was immunoSEQ multiplex PCR, and TCRdb's table has in-frame clones only and misses some. The table includes some 150,000 clones, over 85% detected once. The chain links TRBV27 to TRBJ2-1; possible D gene TRBD2, 5 bases. The TCR was taken from an adult in good health. This specimen consisted of peripheral blood, obtained on day 0 of AZD1222 vaccination. CDR3 in amino acids: CASRYGLNLGEQFF. CDR3 sequence (DNA): TGTGCCAGCAGATACGGACTCAATTTAGGTGAGCAGTTCTTC.